A single sample gave rise to the 20 T cell receptor beta chains below, sequenced in a study of siplizumab effects on memory and regulatory T cells. This table comes from immunoSEQ multiplex PCR, and its TCRdb copy is limited to in-frame clones, with some not included. In the table there are roughly 100,000 clones, 80% to 95% of which are singletons. The sequencing input was non-Treg CD4+ T cells sorted from blood. Receptors were obtained from a human donor in good health.

The chain employs TRBV9 and TRBJ2-7; 11 nucleotides match TRBD1. The germline V gene has CDR1 SGDLS and CDR2 YYNGEE. The CDR3 runs to 15 residues. V trimming: 4 bases; J trimming: 4 bases; junction bases outside the gene matches: 7. The CDR3 protein is CASSPHGQGAYEQYF. The CDR3, as DNA: TGTGCCAGCAGCCCTCACGGACAGGGGGCTTACGAGCAGTACTTC. Drawing the rest from reference TRBV9 and TRBJ2-7, the complete variable domain is DSGVTQTPKHLITATGQRVTLRCSPRSGDLSVYWYQQSLDQGLQFLIQYYNGEERAKGNILERFSAQQFPDLHSELNLSSLELGDSALYFCASSPHGQGAYEQYFGPGTRLTVT.

The rearrangement joins TRBV29-1 to TRBJ2-1; 7 bases are a match to TRBD2. The V segment lost 5 bases and the J segment 8 bases; nucleotides outside the gene matches: 18. The germline gives CDR1 SQVTM, CDR2 ANQGSEA. There are 16 residues in the CDR3. The CDR3 coding sequence is TGCAGCGTTATAATTGTGGGCGGGGGAACAGTCTATGAGCAGTTCTTC. As protein: CSVIIVGGGTVYEQFF.

V and J are TRBV27 and TRBJ2-1; 10 positions match TRBD2. The V gene's germline CDR1 is MNHEY and CDR2 SMNVEV (reference sequence). The CDR3 is 15 residues long. With V trimmed by 5 bases and J by 8 bases, 9 bases remained unmatched. CDR3 residues: CASSNIAGGPDEQFF. CDR3 nucleotide sequence: TGTGCCAGCAGTAACATAGCGGGAGGACCGGATGAGCAGTTCTTC.

The J gene is TRBJ2-5, the V gene TRBV7-8; TRBD1 aligns across 8 bases. With V trimmed by 4 bases and J by 4 bases, 2 bases remained unmatched. CDR1 SGHVS and CDR2 FQNEAQ come from the germline V gene. The CDR3 is 13 residues long. The CDR3 sequence: CASSSDRGETQYF. The CDR3 DNA is TGTGCCAGCAGCTCAGACAGGGGAGAGACCCAGTACTTC.

V is TRBV7-2 and J is TRBJ2-4, with 12 bases that match TRBD2. Per germline, CDR1 SGHTA and CDR2 FQGNSA. The CDR3 runs 19 residues. V was clipped by 1 base and J by 1 base; unmatched bases: 8. The CDR3 nucleotides are TGTGCCAGCAGCTTAGTAACTAGCGGGAGGCTGCGGGCCAAAAACATTCAGTACTTC. This encodes CASSLVTSGRLRAKNIQYF. The variable domain in full, with the rest retrieved from reference TRBV7-2 and TRBJ2-4, is GAGVSQSPSNKVTEKGKDVELRCDPISGHTALYWYRQSLGQGLEFLIYFQGNSAPDKSGLPSDRFSAERTGGSVSTLTIQRTQQEDSAVYLCASSLVTSGRLRAKNIQYFGAGTRLSVL.

This chain joins TRBV9 and TRBJ2-7, with 7 bases lining up with TRBD2. Germline V gives CDR1 SGDLS, CDR2 YYNGEE. J lost 3 bases, V lost 8 bases, and 8 bases had no gene match. The CDR3 spans 13 residues. This CDR3 reads CARKRGLIYEQYF. CDR3 sequence (DNA): TGTGCCAGGAAGCGGGGACTCATCTACGAGCAGTACTTC.

The V and J genes are TRBV9 and TRBJ2-3; 12 bases fit TRBD2. V lost 5 bases and J lost 3; bases outside the gene matches: 7. Germline lookup yields CDR1 SGDLS and CDR2 YYNGEE. The CDR3 is 16 amino acids. This CDR3 reads CASSVTSGSGTDTQYF. The CDR3 nucleotides are TGTGCCAGCAGTGTGACTAGCGGGAGTGGGACAGATACGCAGTATTTT.

The chain uses TRBV6-1 and TRBJ2-7; 11 nucleotides agree with TRBD2. This CDR3 is 14 amino acids long. V gave up 7 bases and J gave up 5 bases; unmatched junction bases: 7. Per the germline V gene, CDR1 is MNHNS and CDR2 is SASEGT. The CDR3 here is CASKASGRINEQYF. The CDR3 DNA follows: TGTGCCAGCAAGGCTAGCGGGAGGATAAACGAGCAGTACTTC.

This clone appeared a single time. The genes are TRBV5-1 and TRBJ1-4; D ambiguous. Trimming removed 4 bases from V and 4 bases from J, with 11 bases in between. CDR3 length: 14 amino acids. Germline lookup yields CDR1 SGHRS and CDR2 YFSETQ. The CDR3 DNA sequence: TGCGCCAGCAGCGTCAGTACTGTTAATGAAAAACTGTTTTTT. As protein: CASSVSTVNEKLFF.

The table lists this clone with a count of one. V usage is TRBV6-6 and J usage is TRBJ1-1; D gene ambiguous. Germline V gene sequence: CDR1 MNHNY, CDR2 SVGAGI (reference sequence). V lost 10 bases to trimming and J lost 2 bases, with 11 bases between them. The CDR3 extends over 12 amino acids. CDR3: CATYRVNTEAFF. The CDR3 region has the DNA TGTGCCACTTATAGGGTCAACACTGAAGCTTTCTTT.

The chain combines TRBV7-9 with TRBJ2-1, with 9 bases lining up with TRBD1. CDR1 and CDR2 (germline): SEHNR, FQNEAQ (reference sequence). CDR3 size: 19 residues. V was pared by 5 bases and J by 9 bases, with 23 bases of the junction left unmatched. CDR3 amino acids: CASSLTLTDRGKSQGEQFF. CDR3 sequence (DNA): TGTGCCAGCAGCCTCACTTTAACCGACAGGGGGAAATCTCAGGGTGAGCAGTTCTTC.

This clone appeared a single time. V is TRBV4-1 and J is TRBJ1-1; D uncertain. Germline V lookup: CDR1 MGHRA, CDR2 YSYEKL. The CDR3 extends over 15 amino acids. Trimming pared 0 bases from V and 5 bases from J, leaving 13 bases between. The CDR3 nucleotides read TGCGCCAGCAGCCAAGAGGAAGCAACCAGGACTGAAGCTTTCTTT. Translated: CASSQEEATRTEAFF.

V usage is TRBV4-1 and J usage is TRBJ1-2; 7 bases are shared with TRBD1. V shed 2 bases, J shed 2 bases, and the junction held 8 bases outside the gene matches. The CDR3 length is 16 residues. Germline loops: CDR1 MGHRA, CDR2 YSYEKL. The CDR3 coding sequence is TGCGCCAGCAGCCAATCCGGGACAGCTCTGAACTATGGCTACACCTTC. It encodes CASSQSGTALNYGYTF.

The chain uses TRBV4-3 and TRBJ1-2; D not resolved. CDR3 length: 12 residues. With 1 base removed from V and 5 bases from J, the gap between germline ends came to 5 bases. Germline V gene sequence: CDR1 LGHNA, CDR2 YSLEER. The CDR3 DNA follows: TGCGCCAGCAGCCAAGTGGGTTATGGCTACACCTTC. Translating it yields CASSQVGYGYTF.

The rearrangement joins TRBV29-1 to TRBJ2-2, with 13 bases identical to TRBD2. Germline loops: CDR1 SQVTM, CDR2 ANQGSEA. The CDR3 loop spans 14 amino acids. V lost 6 bases, J lost 5 bases, and 3 bases stayed unmatched. DNA of the CDR3: TGCAGCGTCTCACTAGCGGGAGGGACCGGGGAGCTGTTTTTT. Its protein is CSVSLAGGTGELFF.

This clone was detected only once. The chain carries TRBV28 and TRBJ2-5; D possibly corresponds to TRBD1 (6 bases). The V end was cut by 3 bases, the J end by 2 bases, with 13 bases between. Per germline, CDR1 MDHEN and CDR2 SYDVKM. The CDR3 runs 15 residues. The DNA of the CDR3 is TGTGCCAGCAGTTTGGCAGGGGCGACGCAAGAGACCCAGTACTTC. It translates to CASSLAGATQETQYF.

This chain links TRBV27 with TRBJ1-4; 7 bases are a match to TRBD1. The V gene end was trimmed by 5 bases and the J gene end by 8 bases; junction bases not matched to a gene: 8. CDR1 and CDR2 from the germline V gene are MNHEY and SMNVEV (reference sequence). The CDR3 is made up of 14 amino acids. DNA for the CDR3: TGTGCCAGCAGTCACGACAGGGCTCGGGAAAAACTGTTTTTT. The encoded protein is CASSHDRAREKLFF.

This clone showed up just a few times. The rearrangement links TRBV5-4 to TRBJ1-1; D is uncertain. Germline CDR1 reads SGHNT; CDR2 reads YYREEE (reference sequence). The CDR3 runs 14 residues. The V end was cut by 0 bases, the J end by 1 base, with 7 bases between. CDR3 DNA: TGTGCCAGCAGCTTGGGACGGGGGAACACTGAAGCTTTCTTT. This gives the protein CASSLGRGNTEAFF.

V gene TRBV5-4 combines with J gene TRBJ2-5, with D unclear. This CDR3 spans 13 amino acids. Germline V lookup: CDR1 SGHNT, CDR2 YYREEE (reference sequence). V was shortened by 2 bases and J by 2 bases, with 7 bases between the two germline ends. The chain's CDR3 is CASSLGRQETQYF. CDR3 bases: TGTGCCAGCAGCTTAGGGCGGCAAGAGACCCAGTACTTC.

The V and J genes are TRBV6-1 and TRBJ2-2; possible D gene TRBD2, 5 bases. CDR3 size: 15 residues. Deletions cut 5 bases from V and 0 bases from J, with 10 bases between. The germline V gene encodes CDR1 MNHNS and CDR2 SASEGT. CDR3 loop: CASSSSRANTGELFF. In nucleotides, the CDR3 is TGTGCCAGCAGTTCTAGCCGCGCGAACACCGGGGAGCTGTTTTTT.